These T cell receptor beta chains were read from a single sample in a study of blood T cell repertoires in COVID-19. Produced via immunoSEQ multiplex PCR; TCRdb's table is partial and in-frame only. The repertoire consists of roughly 200,000 clones, with about 85% occurring once and the leading ten covering around 8%. The sequenced material came from peripheral blood. The receptors here all came from a woman aged 55-69 years with acute or convalescent COVID-19. Both conserved end residues are part of each CDR3.

TRBV5-4,TRBJ1-3,CASSSTSTVSGNTIYF
TRBV10-2,TRBJ2-1,CASSLAASSYNEQFF
TRBV12-3/TRBV12-4,TRBJ1-2,CASSSPPSRYTF
TRBV27,TRBJ1-1,CASSFRSGGLTFF
TRBV30,TRBJ1-2,CAWSVRRQGSSVGYTF
TRBV5-1,TRBJ1-1,CASSLLQGGGGTEAFF
TRBV28,TRBJ1-1,CASSGGLTEAFF
TRBV19,TRBJ2-2,CASSIFPGELFF
TRBV12-3/TRBV12-4,TRBJ1-1,CASRLGTPEAFF
TRBV3-1/TRBV3-2,TRBJ2-5,CASKEAGMTETQYF
TRBV19,TRBJ1-5,CASNGGGFQPQHF
TRBV18,TRBJ2-5,CASSSKETQYF
TRBV12-3/TRBV12-4,TRBJ1-2,CASSAGANYGYTF
TRBV3-1/TRBV3-2,TRBJ2-1,CASSQAGAGKNEQFF
TRBV19,TRBJ1-3,CAVVGQGAIGNTIYF
TRBV2,TRBJ1-5,CASSGNRVNQPQHF
TRBV9,TRBJ2-6,CASSPRQGAGANVLTF
TRBV7-2,TRBJ1-2,CASSLDSYGYTF
TRBV29-1,TRBJ1-2,CSEDSGGAGYTF
TRBV28,TRBJ1-2,CASSSPQGASSIYGYTF
TRBV5-1,TRBJ1-5,CARRDSLRHRESSNQPQHF
TRBV28,TRBJ1-2,CASSLPQGLYGYTF
TRBV6-5,TRBJ1-1,CASSRILNTEAFF
TRBV2,TRBJ2-2,CASIGTSSGGELFF
TRBV10-2,TRBJ2-3,CASSEFLAGGTDTQYF
TRBV21-1,TRBJ1-4,CASSPNSQEGVGEKLFF
TRBV28,TRBJ1-4,CASRSGGAGANEKLFF
TRBV3-1/TRBV3-2,TRBJ1-5,CASSQGRGIRSNQPQHF
TRBV28,TRBJ1-5,CASSPTGVMGQPQHF
TRBV10-3,TRBJ2-1,CAAAELAGGRVFF
TRBV11-1,TRBJ2-1,CASSLAIAGAAYNEQFF
TRBV3-1/TRBV3-2,TRBJ2-7,CASSQGMPTAFSYEQYF